One sample yielded the 5 T cell receptor beta chains listed below, sequenced in a study of blood T cell repertoires in COVID-19. Assay used: immunoSEQ multiplex PCR; TCRdb lists only in-frame clones, some missing. The sample has 150,000 to 200,000 clones; around 73% are singletons. Sequences were obtained from PBMCs or T cells enriched from blood (not recorded which). The receptor source for this set is a woman aged 50 to 60 who had recovered from COVID-19.

The J gene is TRBJ2-1, the V gene TRBV27; weak D call: TRBD1 (5 bases). CDR3 length: 15 residues. The germline CDR1 and CDR2 sequences are MNHEY and SMNVEV (reference sequence). The V and J ends lost 0 bases and 3 bases respectively, with 9 bases between them. The CDR3 nucleotides are TGTGCCAGCAGTTTATCCGCCAGGGACTACAATGAGCAGTTCTTC. Translating it yields CASSLSARDYNEQFF.

This chain connects TRBV11-3 to TRBJ2-1, with TRBD2 identical over 14 bases. Germline CDR1 and CDR2: SGHNT and YENEEA. V gave up 5 bases and J gave up 6 bases; unmatched junction bases: 6. The CDR3 has 16 amino acids. CDR3 protein: CASSTQTSGRVNEQFF. The DNA for the CDR3 is TGTGCCAGCAGCACCCAGACTAGCGGGAGGGTCAATGAGCAGTTCTTC.

The chain combines TRBV6-1 with TRBJ2-1; 13 nucleotides match TRBD2. Trimming at V came to 6 bases and at J to 9 bases, leaving 8 bases not matched to a gene. The CDR3 spans 15 residues. From germline, CDR1 is MNHNS and CDR2 SASEGT. CDR3: CASRQLAGGPGEQFF. CDR3 nucleotide sequence: TGTGCCAGCAGACAACTAGCGGGAGGGCCTGGTGAGCAGTTCTTC.

V is TRBV6-5 and J is TRBJ2-1; D is unclear. Germline CDR1 MNHEY, CDR2 SVGAGI. Between the trimmed V and J ends, which lost 8 bases and 4 bases, there was a span of 15 bases. The CDR3 sequence is 14 residues long. Here the CDR3 DNA reads TGTGCCAGCTCCGGAGCCCCCCTTTACAATGAGCAGTTCTTC. Encoded protein: CASSGAPLYNEQFF.

V gene TRBV7-9 combines with J gene TRBJ2-5; 15 nucleotides line up with TRBD2. Germline V gene sequence: CDR1 SEHNR, CDR2 FQNEAQ (reference sequence). This CDR3 comprises 19 residues. The V segment lost 8 bases and the J segment 4 bases; nucleotides outside the gene matches: 17. Here the CDR3 DNA reads TGTGCCAGCGTTTCCGGGACTAGCGGGAGGACTAAATTCGGAGAGACCCAGTACTTC. It encodes CASVSGTSGRTKFGETQYF.